A single sample is the source of the 18 T cell receptor beta chains below, sequenced in a study of Ad26.COV2.S vaccination and SARS-CoV-2 variants. This sample's treatment: approximately 18 received Ad26.COV2.S at low or high dose, single or two shots; roughly 5 received placebo; per-sample allocation not given. Day 63 after the first injection of vaccine or placebo was the sampling time. Sequenced by immunoSEQ multiplex PCR; TCRdb stores in-frame clones only, minus some. The sample carries roughly 350,000 clones, around nine tenths recorded once. The sequencing here drew on peripheral blood, taken in a trial of Ad26.COV2.S vaccine versus placebo. The receptors stem from a person aged 18-65 years who received the Ad26.COV2.S COVID-19 vaccine or a placebo.

CDR3 DNA: TGTGCCTGGGCGCCGGACAGGGGTAATTCACCCCTCCACTTT. Amino acids: CAWAPDRGNSPLHF. The rearrangement joins TRBV30 to TRBJ1-6; 9 bases line up with TRBD1. The V gene end was trimmed by 5 bases and the J gene end by 6 bases; junction bases not matched to a gene: 5. Germline CDR1 GTSNPN, CDR2 SVGIG (reference sequence). The CDR3 is 14 amino acids.

This sequence joins TRBV5-4 and TRBJ2-7; 7 positions agree with TRBD1. The V gene end was trimmed by 4 bases and the J gene end by 3 bases; junction bases not matched to a gene: 10. This CDR3 comprises 15 residues. CDR1 and CDR2 (germline): SGHNT, YYREEE (reference sequence). The CDR3 region is CASSGTLDRSYEQYF. CDR3 nucleotide sequence: TGTGCCAGCAGCGGAACTCTGGACAGGAGCTACGAGCAGTACTTC. The variable domain in full, completed from reference TRBV5-4 and TRBJ2-7, reads ETGVTQSPTHLIKTRGQQVTLRCSSQSGHNTVSWYQQALGQGPQFIFQYYREEENGRGNFPPRFSGLQFPNYSSELNVNALELDDSALYLCASSGTLDRSYEQYFGPGTRLTVT.

This chain joins TRBV7-9 and TRBJ2-3; D gene ambiguous. V was clipped by 1 base and J by 6 bases, with 11 bases between them. Germline V gene data show CDR1 as SEHNR and CDR2 as FQNEAQ (reference sequence). The CDR3 spans 14 residues. The CDR3 DNA is TGTGCCAGCAGCTTAGGGATCGGGTGGGATACGCAGTATTTT. Amino acid sequence: CASSLGIGWDTQYF.

The gene calls are TRBV29-1 and TRBJ1-1, with TRBD1 as a possible D gene (6 bases). CDR1 is SQVTM, CDR2 ANQGSEA, per germline. The CDR3 consists of 13 residues. The germline V and J ends were trimmed by 7 bases and 4 bases, with 16 bases remaining between them. CDR3 bases: TGCAGCGCTGCGGGGGGGCCCGGCACTGAAGCTTTCTTT. It codes for CSAAGGPGTEAFF.

The chain joins TRBV19 to TRBJ1-1; 11 bases match TRBD1. Unmatched junction bases numbered 2, after V lost 4 bases and J lost 4 bases. The CDR3 consists of 14 residues. Germline V gene sequence: CDR1 LNHDA, CDR2 SQIVND (reference sequence). The CDR3 sequence: CASSTGTGGTEAFF. Here the CDR3 DNA reads TGTGCCAGTAGTACCGGGACAGGGGGCACTGAAGCTTTCTTT.

This chain links TRBV18 with TRBJ1-1; no reliable D call. Germline CDR1 KGHSH, CDR2 LQKENI. The germline V and J ends were trimmed by 0 bases and 2 bases, with 7 bases remaining between them. The CDR3 has 14 amino acids. For the CDR3, the DNA is TGTGCCAGCTCACCACCGTGGAGAAACACTGAAGCTTTCTTT. Its protein product is CASSPPWRNTEAFF.

J is TRBJ1-1 and V is TRBV9; D is possibly TRBD1 (5 bases). The CDR3 loop spans 12 amino acids. Germline V gene sequence: CDR1 SGDLS, CDR2 YYNGEE. The V end was cut by 0 bases, the J end by 7 bases, with 7 bases between. The CDR3 loop reads CASSVDDSEAFF. The DNA of the CDR3 is TGTGCCAGCAGCGTAGATGACAGTGAAGCTTTCTTT.

This chain joins TRBV5-5 and TRBJ2-7, with 7 positions matching TRBD1. There are 17 residues in the CDR3. CDR1 SGHKS and CDR2 YYEKEE come from the germline V gene (reference sequence). Trimming removed 4 bases from V and 1 base from J; junction bases left unmatched: 14. CDR3 amino acids: CASSPSATGPYSYEQYF. The CDR3 DNA reads as TGTGCCAGCAGCCCCTCAGCGACAGGGCCTTATTCCTACGAGCAGTACTTC.

This clone was recorded once. The CDR3 loop reads CAWSVVRGRTEAFF. CDR3 bases: TGTGCCTGGAGTGTGGTAAGGGGGCGAACTGAAGCTTTCTTT. This chain connects TRBV30 to TRBJ1-1, with TRBD1 matching over 7 bases. V lost 0 bases to trimming and J lost 5 bases; unmatched junction nucleotides: 6. Germline CDR1 reads GTSNPN; CDR2 reads SVGIG (reference sequence). There are 14 residues in the CDR3.

This chain uses TRBV4-3 with TRBJ2-4; TRBD2 aligns across 8 bases. Germline-derived CDR1 and CDR2 are LGHNA and YSLEER. The CDR3 has 16 residues. V was pared by 0 bases and J by 6 bases, with 7 bases of the junction left unmatched. CDR3 bases: TGCGCCAGCAGCCAAGATTCGGGAGGGTCAGGAAACATTCAGTACTTC. It yields the protein CASSQDSGGSGNIQYF.

The chain carries TRBV27 and TRBJ2-7; 9 bases map to TRBD1. The CDR3 extends over 16 amino acids. In germline, CDR1 is MNHEY, CDR2 SMNVEV (reference sequence). Trimming removed 5 bases from V and 3 bases from J; junction bases left unmatched: 11. The CDR3 here is CASSPFLRDRVYEQYF. CDR3 sequence (DNA): TGTGCCAGCAGTCCCTTCCTCCGGGACAGGGTCTACGAGCAGTACTTC.

This chain links TRBV5-6 with TRBJ1-3; TRBD1 is a possible D gene (5 bases). The CDR3 consists of 14 residues. Per the germline V gene, CDR1 is SGHDT and CDR2 is YYEEEE. Between the trimmed V and J ends, which lost 5 bases and 8 bases, there was a span of 17 bases. The CDR3 bases are TGTGCCAGCAGTCCGACAGACCCCGGTGACACCATATATTTT. This encodes CASSPTDPGDTIYF.

This clone was seen only a few times. The J gene is TRBJ1-2, the V gene TRBV5-4, with 9 bases fitting TRBD1. V shed 4 bases, J shed 4 bases, and the junction held 11 bases outside the gene matches. CDR1 is SGHNT and CDR2 is YYREEE in the germline V gene (reference sequence). The CDR3 loop spans 16 amino acids. DNA for the CDR3: TGTGCCAGCAGCGCTCCGGGACCGGGACAGGGCTATGGCTACACCTTC. It yields the protein CASSAPGPGQGYGYTF.

As regards this clone: Other nucleotide sequences from this sample produce the same CDR3. The chain joins TRBV29-1 to TRBJ1-5, with 7 bases fitting TRBD1. The CDR3 sequence is 13 residues long. Germline V gene sequence: CDR1 SQVTM, CDR2 ANQGSEA. Unmatched junction bases numbered 3, after V lost 4 bases and J lost 3 bases. The CDR3 spells CSVGGQDNQPQHF. The CDR3 coding sequence is TGCAGCGTTGGAGGACAGGACAATCAGCCCCAGCATTTT.

The chain couples TRBV5-1 to TRBJ1-2; the match to TRBD1 covers 7 bases. The CDR3 is made up of 15 amino acids. CDR1 is SGHRS, CDR2 YFSETQ, per germline. Germline trimming cut 4 bases from V and 2 bases from J; bases unmatched to any gene: 8. CDR3 in DNA: TGCGCCAGCAGCCCAAGACAGGGTACCAACTATGGCTACACCTTC. Amino acid sequence: CASSPRQGTNYGYTF.

This clone was found once. V is TRBV5-4 and J is TRBJ1-1; TRBD1 might be the D (5 bases). Germline V CDR1 and CDR2: SGHNT, YYREEE (reference sequence). The ends were cut back, 0 bases at V and 11 bases at J, with 20 bases in the middle. CDR3 length equals 15 residues. This CDR3 is CASSLESAVRTTAFF. The CDR3 DNA is TGTGCCAGCAGCTTGGAATCGGCAGTTCGGACAACGGCTTTCTTT.

In this sample, this clone turned up once. The rearrangement links TRBV4-2 to TRBJ1-1, with 9 bases aligning to TRBD1. Germline V CDR1 and CDR2: LGHNA, YNFKEQ. V was clipped by 2 bases and J by 5 bases; unmatched bases: 9. This CDR3 is 16 amino acids long. The CDR3 protein is CASSQLTRDRVTEAFF. CDR3 nucleotides: TGTGCCAGCAGCCAATTAACCCGGGACAGGGTGACTGAAGCTTTCTTT.

The V gene is TRBV19, the J gene TRBJ1-5, with no clear D. Trimming took off 4 bases at V and 0 bases at J, with 13 bases between the two ends. Per germline, CDR1 LNHDA and CDR2 SQIVND (reference sequence). This CDR3 region has 16 residues. CDR3 coding DNA: TGTGCCAGTAGTACCCCCCAGCGCTATAGCAATCAGCCCCAGCATTTT. Translating it yields CASSTPQRYSNQPQHF.